This note documents a single T cell receptor (beta chain) sequence. What this receptor recognizes is not known. Per-base quality was not reported, and no clone a single base away is much larger than it. These data come from a study of cytomegalovirus exposure and HLA in healthy donors (TCRdb year 2017). Study-wide context: An earlier analysis of 550 to 700 of the donors reported 250 to 300 Gb of sequence data and 117 million unique TCR beta sequences from about 200 million T cells. An early release that covered about 640 HLA-typed donors contained about 290 gigabases of sequencing data and 65 million to 100 million unique TCR sequences. The genetic ancestry cluster associated with self-reported Caucasian donors included over 80% of the 300 to 450 genotyped donors. The aim of the study was to test whether cataloging public T cell receptors could identify signatures of past pathogen exposure. The study profiled the T cell repertoires of fewer than 850 subjects by immunosequencing and related them to cytomegalovirus serostatus. In addition to the first cohort of hundreds of subjects, a separate validation cohort of approximately 120 different subjects was used. To predict cytomegalovirus infection status, the study brought together high-throughput TCR immunosequencing, statistical association of individual TCRs with disease status, and machine learning. A later analysis re-examined previously published TCR beta repertoires from hundreds of donors and added high-resolution HLA genotyping to investigate patterns of TCR occurrence. Rather than using new phenotypic data, the later analysis identified candidate immune exposures from TCR beta sequences and from how often those sequences occurred across donors. An earlier analysis of nearly 600 of the donors applied high-throughput TCR beta sequencing to assess whether each TCR beta V gene segment acted as functional or pseudogenic. Donor age, sex, ethnicity and CMV serostatus were compiled alongside the repertoire data. A later genetic analysis used genome-wide SNP genotypes for about 60% of the roughly 670 donors, treating that subset as a discovery cohort. Every discovery cohort repertoire had been produced on one sequencing platform. HLA typing included class I and class II loci at four-digit resolution. The number of donors typed differed by locus, with 629-630 for A, B, C, DRB1 and DQB1, around 500 for DQA1, about 610 for DPA1, and about 450 for DPB1. Because of strong linkage in the cohort, roughly 5 DR-DQ haplotypes were treated as single units for association and clustering. On average, over 200,000 unique TCR beta nucleotide sequences were sequenced per donor among roughly 430 genotyped donors of the cohort, with roughly 18% of those sequences being non-productive. Points the paper makes about the study in general: In a later genetic analysis, fewer N-insertions in productive TCRs were reported among donors in an Asian-associated ancestry cluster than the roughly 700-donor mean. Three of the identified cytomegalovirus-associated TCR beta chains were confirmed in vitro to be specific for cytomegalovirus antigens. When HLA alleles, especially DR and DQ, strongly co-occurred, TCR associations were difficult to assign to individual alleles. Across donors, most TCR sequences were observed very rarely, whereas some public TCRs were present in many individuals. Linkage disequilibrium might explain the correlated functional status among segregating V segments, but an unknown experimental factor could not be ruled out. Because HLA typing was unavailable for some donors at each locus, only the typed subset was used in association tests. Most CMV-associated TCR beta chains appeared to be HLA-restricted in a later analysis, and the HLA associations seemed to be driven largely by CMV exposure. CMV serostatus was the only immune exposure information available for the cohort. Some IMGT-functional V segments, including TRBV6-2 and TRBV6-3, could not be distinguished by the 87-base-pair reads and were therefore excluded. In both the original and validation cohorts, the classifier was reported to diagnose cytomegalovirus status with high specificity and sensitivity. A further reported finding was that TCR beta sequences accurately predicted the HLA-A and HLA-B alleles for most subjects in the first cohort. A group of highly shared sequence variants was considered likely to be a technical artifact of the sequencing pipeline. In a later analysis, the rate of TCR association differed among HLA loci, with DRB1 alleles having the most associated TCRs and HLA-C alleles having the fewest. In a later analysis, HLA-associated TCR beta chains showed more clonal expansion and lower generation probabilities than non-associated chains that were equally common. In this cohort, only TCR beta chains were sequenced, and detectable features were limited by the absence of alpha or paired-chain data. In a later genetic analysis, a missense DCLRE1C variant was associated with V-gene and J-gene trimming of TCR beta chains, and the association was replicated in an independent cohort. It was suggested by the authors that the approach could potentially be generalized to other disease states and immunological phenotypes. In an earlier analysis of around 600 of the donors, most TCR beta V segments were observed in productive rearrangements about 87% or about 30% of the time, broadly matching IMGT annotations. Specific HLA alleles were associated with 15,000 to 20,000 TCR beta sequences at a false discovery rate of 0.05 in a later analysis. Several of the top co-occurrence clusters appeared to be linked to parvovirus B19, influenza, CMV and Epstein-Barr virus, according to a later analysis. Because counts were too low, approximately 15 rarely observed V segments, including chromosome 9 orphons, were excluded from the earlier analysis of some 590 of the donors. Roughly uniform sequencing depth across donors was assumed in presence/absence analyses, although this assumption may not hold. In the study, 150 to 200 TCR beta chains were listed as associated with cytomegalovirus.

V is trimmed back by 9 bases and J by 4 bases, and the junction contains 6 bases that no gene match accounts for. CDR1 and CDR2 (MNHNY, SVGAGI) derive from the germline V gene (reference sequence). Including the terminal cysteine and phenylalanine, the CDR3 comprises 12 residues. The DNA shown is the 36-base CDR3, in frame from base 1. The cohort consisted of approximately 670 healthy bone marrow donors. At the time of sampling, every cohort member was nominally healthy, though immune exposures that went unrecorded were likely present. The donor tested CMV seronegative and was one of the 352 seronegative cohort members. A peripheral blood sample was collected from each donor, and TCR beta sequencing was performed on peripheral blood mononuclear cells. Genomic DNA extraction from the blood cell samples was performed with the Qiagen DNeasy Blood Extraction Kit. Library preparation employed the immunoSEQ multiplex PCR assay. For the multiplex PCR, a mixture combining 60 forward primers for TCR Vbeta segments and 13 reverse primers for TCR Jbeta segments was used. A multiplex PCR assay on genomic DNA amplified the CDR3 region of rearranged TCR beta genes. On the Illumina HiSeq System, the amplified TCR beta libraries were sequenced as 87-base-pair reads. Processing in the source paper ran as follows. A later analysis counted about 80 million unique TCR beta chains across the 600 to 850 repertoires, and 9.5 million to 11 million of these chains were shared by at least two donors. Raw reads were error-corrected and collapsed into unique sequences with a nearest-neighbor algorithm that merged closely related sequences to remove PCR and sequencing errors. Alignment of CDR3 sequences to IMGT reference sequences was used to assign V, D and J gene segments. For a sequence to be retained, at least a six-nucleotide match to both a V gene segment and a J gene segment was required. A rearrangement counted as productive if the CDR3 had no stop codons and remained in frame with V and J, and every other rearrangement counted as non-productive. CDR3 was defined by IMGT convention, running from the second conserved V-encoded cysteine to the conserved J-encoded phenylalanine. The earlier analysis of about 610 of the donors excluded sequences that lacked an unambiguous match to a single V gene segment. In an earlier analysis of some 590 of the donors, a V segment was called functional when productive rearrangements were above 56.7%, and segregating when the standard deviation between donors exceeded 5%. A statistical classification framework was developed to diagnose cytomegalovirus status using the catalog of TCR beta chain sequences. In a later analysis, V and J genes were assigned by comparing TCR nucleotide sequences against IMGT/GENE-DB human TR gene sequences. Using the TCRdist pipeline, a later analysis assigned CDR3 sequences along with most-parsimonious VDJ recombination scenarios. In a later analysis, each TCR beta chain was defined by its CDR3 amino acid sequence together with its V-gene family, and reads without a unique V-gene family were excluded. To address suspected cross-contamination and a sequencing artifact, a later analysis removed approximately 590 highly shared, low-generation-probability nucleotide sequences. In a later analysis, a clonal expansion index for each public chain was calculated from normalized within-repertoire ranks of inferred template counts. In a later analysis, generation probabilities were computed using a VDJ recombination model fitted to out-of-frame rearrangements, and the results were checked against IGoR. In a later analysis, TCR-TCR, TCR-HLA and TCR-CMV co-occurrence was scored with hypergeometric tests, and a repertoire-size bias correction was applied to TCR pairs. A later analysis estimated false discovery rates by permuting HLA or CMV assignments 20 times. In a later analysis, co-occurring TCRs were grouped with DBSCAN, and TCRdist sequence similarity was added when clustering was performed within HLA-allele-positive subsets. For co-occurrence clustering, repertoires with fewer than 30,000 or more than 120,000 public chains were excluded, along with about five repertoires with anomalous nucleotide sharing. The table comes from immuneACCESS by way of TCRdb, which keeps in-frame sequences with V and J called. Part of the clones is missing from these tables; in studies checked, under half for an unresolved V gene and the rest for unknown reasons. V and J calls and clone size are given by that table; D and trimming were obtained from the DNA. The sample records approximately 110,000 clones, about 76% of which are singletons. The ten largest clones take up 8.4% of the sample.

The specimen sequenced was PBMCs. The V gene is TRBV6-6 and the J gene is TRBJ2-7; 7 of the junction bases match TRBD1. The TCR comes from a man aged 35-49 years in good health and CMV-seronegative. The nucleotide sequence reads TGTGCCAGACGGGACAGACTATACGAGCAGTACTTC. Protein translation: CARRDRLYEQYF.